This paragraph reports one T cell receptor (beta chain). The data were obtained in a study of memory CD4+ T cells and cytomegalovirus serostatus. Single viable CD3+CD4+CD8-CD45RO+ cells were sorted as the memory CD4+ T cells. In germline, CDR1 is LGHNA, CDR2 YSLEER. V was cut by 3 bases and J by 6 bases, with 14 bases left in between. The CDR3 runs to 15 residues. TCRdb keeps only in-frame clones here, not all; method: immunoSEQ multiplex PCR. The sample lists about 64,000 clones; about 74% were seen once. The receptor was derived from an adult in good health and CMV-seronegative. The sequenced sample was memory CD4+ T cells from blood. V and J are TRBV4-3 and TRBJ2-2, with D tentatively TRBD1 (6 bases). The DNA for the CDR3 is TGCGCCAGCAGCCAGGGACCGCAGGGGTCCGGGGAGCTGTTTTTT. Amino acid sequence: CASSQGPQGSGELFF.